This entry features one TCR beta chain sequence. As yet, its antigen is unknown. At collection, donors were nominally healthy, but unrecorded immune exposures were probable. The data belong to a study of cytomegalovirus exposure and HLA in healthy donors. Broader study findings: As was reported, the HLA-A and HLA-B alleles of most subjects were accurately predicted from TCR beta sequences. Despite most TCR sequences being rare, some public TCRs occurred in many donors. The Asian-associated ancestry cluster reportedly had fewer N-insertions than the approximately 630-donor mean in a later analysis.

With 60 Vbeta and 13 Jbeta primers, the PCR was carried out. The protocol was immunoSEQ multiplex PCR, while the TCRdb copy is restricted to in-frame clones and leaves out a portion. Here the sample table reports 95,000 to 150,000 clones. This clonotype was sampled from a man between 18 and 35 years old in good health and CMV-seronegative. Sequenced input: PBMCs.

CDR3 DNA sequence: TGCGCCAGCAGCTTCAGGCCGCGGGGGGGCACTGAAGCTTTCTTT. Translating it yields CASSFRPRGGTEAFF. This chain connects TRBV5-1 to TRBJ1-1; possibly TRBD1 for D (5 bases). In germline, CDR1 is SGHRS, CDR2 YFSETQ. This CDR3 has 15 residues. The V gene lost 2 bases and the J gene lost 4 bases, with 15 bases spanning the gap.